The 15 T cell receptor beta chains given below trace back to one sample, sequenced in a study of T cells expressing NK-cell markers. TCRdb reprocessed the 5' RACE reads and keeps a single row for each CDR3 protein, giving no DNA. Found here are roughly 350,000 distinct CDR3 sequences; the top ten clones hold 5.2%. Sequencing was performed on blood T cells: a sorted CD56 or NKG2C T cell subset, CD4+ or CD8+ T cells, or bulk PBMC T cells (not recorded which). These receptor sequences come from a man aged 18-70 years in good health.

This sequence joins TRBV2 and TRBJ2-1. This CDR3 spans 13 amino acids. Germline CDR1 SNHLY, CDR2 FYNNEI. The CDR3 loop is CASSSISVGEQFF.

V usage is TRBV20-1 and J usage is TRBJ2-3. The germline V gene encodes CDR1 DFQATT and CDR2 SNEGSKA (reference sequence). This CDR3 spans 14 amino acids. CDR3 protein: CSARGQGLPDTQYF.

This chain's CDR3 is CASSQDDRVNEQFF. The V and J genes are TRBV4-1 and TRBJ2-1; TCRdb lists TRBD1, though no DNA is available to test this call. CDR3 length: 14 amino acids. Looked up from germline, CDR1 is MGHRA and CDR2 is YSYEKL.

The rearrangement joins TRBV5-1 to TRBJ2-5; TCRdb lists TRBD1, though no DNA is available to test this call. The CDR3 contains 14 residues. Germline CDR1 is SGHRS and CDR2 is YFSETQ. CDR3 loop: CASSSGQGRETQYF. Supplemented by reference TRBV5-1 and TRBJ2-5, the full variable domain reads KAGVTQTPRYLIKTRGQQVTLSCSPISGHRSVSWYQQTPGQGLQFLFEYFSETQRNKGNFPGRFSGRQFSNSRSEMNVSTLELGDSALYLCASSSGQGRETQYFGPGTRLLVL.

The V gene is TRBV30, the J gene TRBJ2-7; with no DNA, the TCRdb D assignment of TRBD1 cannot be verified. Germline loops: CDR1 GTSNPN, CDR2 SVGIG (reference sequence). The CDR3 loop spans 15 amino acids. The CDR3 is CAWSAPWTGAMGQYF. The variable domain in full, completed from reference TRBV30 and TRBJ2-7, reads SQTIHQWPATLVQPVGSPLSLECTVEGTSNPNLYWYRQAAGRGLQLLFYSVGIGQISSEVPQNLSASRPQDRQFILSSKKLLLSDSGFYLCAWSAPWTGAMGQYFGPGTRLTVT.

The chain has TRBV6-5 and TRBJ2-7. CDR3 length: 13 amino acids. Looked up from germline, CDR1 is MNHEY and CDR2 is SVGAGI. The CDR3 sequence is CASSYSRLGEQYF.

The V and J genes are TRBV7-2 and TRBJ2-7. The CDR3 extends over 16 amino acids. Per the germline V gene, CDR1 is SGHTA and CDR2 is FQGNSA. CDR3 amino acids: CASSFGMALWGYEQYF.

The chain couples TRBV19 to TRBJ2-1; TCRdb outputs TRBD2, but without DNA this stays unchecked. Germline V lookup: CDR1 LNHDA, CDR2 SQIVND (reference sequence). CDR3 length: 16 residues. The CDR3 sequence: CASSLTSGAGYNEQFF.

The rearrangement uses TRBV7-9 and TRBJ2-6; TCRdb reports TRBD1, a call that lacks DNA to check it against. The CDR3 loop spans 16 amino acids. CDR1 is SEHNR and CDR2 is FQNEAQ in the germline V gene (reference sequence). CDR3 amino acids: CASSLRGVSGANVLTF.

The rearrangement joins TRBV5-1 to TRBJ2-1; TCRdb selects TRBD1, and the lack of DNA leaves this call unchecked. The CDR3 consists of 17 residues. Germline assignment: CDR1 SGHRS and CDR2 YFSETQ. Here the CDR3 reads CASSSLGGRGSYNEQFF.

The chain joins TRBV6-2 or TRBV6-3 to TRBJ1-5; TCRdb reports TRBD1, a call that lacks DNA to check it against. This CDR3 contains 16 residues. Germline CDR1 is MNHEY and CDR2 is SVGEGT. The CDR3 loop is CASNENRGRGNQPQHF.

This sequence joins TRBV4-2 and TRBJ1-1; without DNA, the TCRdb call of TRBD1 cannot be checked. The CDR3 is 14 amino acids. Germline loops: CDR1 LGHNA, CDR2 YNFKEQ. CDR3 amino acids: CASSREGHPTEAFF.

CDR3 protein: CASRLGQGVEKLFF. The chain combines TRBV2 with TRBJ1-4; TCRdb's D call of TRBD1 is untestable without DNA. Germline lookup yields CDR1 SNHLY and CDR2 FYNNEI. CDR3 size: 14 residues.

The V and J genes are TRBV4-2 and TRBJ2-4; TCRdb's D call, TRBD2, is unchecked because there is no DNA. Germline values: CDR1 LGHNA, CDR2 YNFKEQ. This CDR3 is 20 amino acids long. The CDR3 here is CASSPHPGLAGGQSKNIQYF.

V and J are TRBV29-1 and TRBJ2-3; the D call from TCRdb, TRBD2, cannot be confirmed without DNA. Germline CDR1 reads SQVTM; CDR2 reads ANQGSEA. This CDR3 has 14 residues. The CDR3 loop reads CSVVFFNGLDTQYF.